Shown below are 25 T cell receptor beta chains from a single sample sequenced in a study of T-cell reconstitution after alpha-beta-depleted transplantation in children. Unique molecular identifiers were built into the TCRbeta library. Each CDR3 protein is one row after TCRdb ran MiXCR on the PCR reads. The table records 500,000 or so distinct CDR3 sequences, around a third of them present only once. The material was PBMCs from the stem cell graft donor, obtained from the stem cell graft. These receptors were obtained from a human donor who donated a stem cell graft to a child with aplastic anemia.

V and J are TRBV12-3 or TRBV12-4 and TRBJ1-3; no clear D. This CDR3 has 14 amino acids. The germline V and J ends were trimmed by 3 bases and 0 bases, with 6 bases remaining between them. As DNA, the CDR3 is TGTGCCAGCAGTTTTGGGTACTCTGGAAACACCATATATTTT. Its translation: CASSFGYSGNTIYF.

In nucleotides, the CDR3 is TGTGCCAGCAGTCCAGGCGTTCAGGACAATGAAAAACTGTTTTTT. This encodes CASSPGVQDNEKLFF. The rearrangement links TRBV12-3 or TRBV12-4 to TRBJ1-4, with D uncertain. The CDR3 extends over 15 amino acids. V dropped 5 bases and J dropped 5 bases, with 15 bases sitting between them.

The chain couples TRBV10-3 to TRBJ1-1; 7 nucleotides align to TRBD1. Germline-derived CDR1 and CDR2 are ENHRY and SYGVKD. V gave up 6 bases and J gave up 4 bases; unmatched junction bases: 2. The CDR3 runs 12 residues. The CDR3 loop is CAIRGQSTEAFF. DNA of the CDR3: TGTGCCATCAGGGGACAGAGCACTGAAGCTTTCTTT.

This clonotype showed up just a few times. V is TRBV7-6 and J is TRBJ1-1; D ambiguous. V was pared by 5 bases and J by 4 bases, with 17 bases between. CDR3 length: 15 residues. CDR1 and CDR2 from the germline V gene are SGHVS and FNYEAQ. The CDR3 loop is CASSLDRPPTTEAFF. The CDR3, as DNA: TGTGCCAGCAGCCTGGATAGGCCTCCCACCACTGAAGCTTTCTTT.

This clonotype was picked up a small number of times. V usage is TRBV29-1 and J usage is TRBJ1-2; D remains unclear. Trimming cost V 4 bases and J 2 bases, with 20 bases left between them. This CDR3 has 16 residues. Germline lookup yields CDR1 SQVTM and CDR2 ANQGSEA. In DNA form, the CDR3 reads TGCAGCGTTGTCCCCCAACTACCCGGGTCCAACTATGGCTACACCTTC. Translated: CSVVPQLPGSNYGYTF.

This chain connects TRBV29-1 to TRBJ2-1, with D perhaps matching TRBD2 (6 bases). Between the trimmed V and J ends, which lost 4 bases and 5 bases, there was a span of 15 bases. Germline lookup yields CDR1 SQVTM and CDR2 ANQGSEA. The CDR3 sequence is 14 residues long. The CDR3 DNA reads as TGCAGCGTTGCTCGAGGCGGGATCGACAATGAGCAGTTCTTC. Translating it yields CSVARGGIDNEQFF.

This chain uses TRBV12-3 or TRBV12-4 with TRBJ2-3, with 10 bases lining up with TRBD2. The CDR3 consists of 15 residues. Trimming at V came to 3 bases and at J to 5 bases, leaving 5 bases not matched to a gene. The CDR3 bases are TGTGCCAGCAGTTTCGAGCGGGAGGGCGGAGATACGCAGTATTTT. It codes for CASSFEREGGDTQYF.

J is TRBJ1-5 and V is TRBV20-1, with unresolved D. There are 15 residues in the CDR3. Trimming shortened V by 5 bases and J by 7 bases, and 21 bases separated the two germline ends. Germline assignment: CDR1 DFQATT and CDR2 SNEGSKA (reference sequence). The CDR3 reads CSAPRPGPQAQPQHF. The CDR3 DNA reads TGCAGTGCTCCACGACCGGGCCCCCAGGCCCAGCCCCAGCATTTT.

This clonotype has only a few counts. The chain employs TRBV12-3 or TRBV12-4 and TRBJ2-4, with a possible D match to TRBD2 (5 bases). CDR3 size: 13 residues. V lost 3 bases and J 6 bases, leaving 9 bases between the germline ends. CDR3 in amino acids: CASSLFEGNIQYF. The CDR3 region has the DNA TGTGCCAGCAGTTTGTTCGAGGGAAACATTCAGTACTTC.

This clonotype has only a few counts. This rearrangement joins TRBV5-1 to TRBJ2-5; 9 bases are a match to TRBD2. The V and J ends lost 0 bases and 1 base, in that order; junction bases with no gene match: 4. This CDR3 region has 16 residues. CDR1 is SGHRS and CDR2 is YFSETQ in the germline V gene. The CDR3, as DNA: TGCGCCAGCAGCTTGGCCGGGACTAGCAGCCAAGAGACCCAGTACTTC. This codes for CASSLAGTSSQETQYF.

This clonotype appeared once. The chain recombines TRBV18 with TRBJ2-3; D unclear. V gave up 6 bases and J gave up 6 bases, with 10 bases separating them. This CDR3 comprises 12 residues. CDR1 and CDR2 from the germline V gene are KGHSH and LQKENI. CDR3 protein: CASSRTSDTQYF. Here the CDR3 DNA reads TGTGCCAGCTCCCGGACGTCGGATACGCAGTATTTT.

This sequence joins TRBV29-1 and TRBJ2-5; possible D gene TRBD1, 6 bases. CDR1 SQVTM and CDR2 ANQGSEA come from the germline V gene. The V end lost 5 bases, the J end lost 4 bases, and 11 bases lay between the germline ends. This CDR3 has 12 residues. This chain's CDR3 is CSVIKGGETQYF. The CDR3 DNA reads TGCAGCGTTATAAAAGGGGGAGAGACCCAGTACTTC.

This clonotype was counted at least ten times. The CDR3 reads CASSLDRGGEQFF. The DNA of the CDR3 is TGTGCCAGCAGCTTGGACAGGGGAGGTGAGCAGTTCTTC. V is TRBV7-8 and J is TRBJ2-1; 9 bases line up with TRBD1. The CDR3 loop spans 13 amino acids. The ends lost 3 bases at V and 9 bases at J; junction bases unmatched: 3. Per the germline V gene, CDR1 is SGHVS and CDR2 is FQNEAQ.

This sequence joins TRBV5-6 and TRBJ2-5, with 9 bases that match TRBD1. J was trimmed by 5 bases and V by 4 bases; bases with no gene match: 12. The CDR3 length is 16 residues. The germline V gene encodes CDR1 SGHDT and CDR2 YYEEEE. This CDR3 reads CASSRGPTGGKETQYF. The CDR3 DNA follows: TGTGCCAGCAGCCGGGGACCGACAGGGGGGAAGGAGACCCAGTACTTC.

The chain couples TRBV7-2 to TRBJ2-7, with 7 bases that match TRBD2. Germline CDR1 reads SGHTA; CDR2 reads FQGNSA. The CDR3 contains 14 residues. V was clipped by 5 bases and J by 6 bases; unmatched bases: 10. For the CDR3, the DNA is TGTGCCAGCAGCCTCCCGACTAGCTTAGGCGAGCAGTACTTC. Translation: CASSLPTSLGEQYF. The full variable domain, with the rest looked up from reference TRBV7-2 and TRBJ2-7, is GAGVSQSPSNKVTEKGKDVELRCDPISGHTALYWYRQSLGQGLEFLIYFQGNSAPDKSGLPSDRFSAERTGGSVSTLTIQRTQQEDSAVYLCASSLPTSLGEQYFGPGTRLTVT.

In this sample, this clonotype turned up a few times. This chain links TRBV29-1 with TRBJ1-3; D not certain. V lost 0 bases to trimming and J lost 7 bases, with 13 bases between them. Looked up from germline, CDR1 is SQVTM and CDR2 is ANQGSEA. The CDR3 covers 14 residues. The CDR3 bases are TGCAGCGTTGAAGATCCCCTCCGGGGTAACACCATATATTTT. This translates into CSVEDPLRGNTIYF.

The CDR3 loop is CASSVRDSDNYGYTF. The CDR3 region has the DNA TGTGCCAGCAGCGTTAGGGACAGCGATAACTATGGCTACACCTTC. The chain has TRBV5-5 and TRBJ1-2; TRBD1 agrees at 7 bases. In germline, CDR1 is SGHKS, CDR2 YYEKEE (reference sequence). Germline trimming cut 4 bases from V and 1 base from J; bases unmatched to any gene: 7. The CDR3 covers 15 residues.

This clonotype was seen more than once but under ten times. The chain has TRBV29-1 and TRBJ2-5; 10 bases fit TRBD1. Germline trimming cut 6 bases from V and 5 bases from J; bases unmatched to any gene: 9. The CDR3 contains 14 residues. Per germline, CDR1 SQVTM and CDR2 ANQGSEA. CDR3 protein: CSVRDRGIVETQYF. The CDR3 nucleotides are TGCAGCGTCCGGGACAGGGGAATCGTGGAGACCCAGTACTTC.

The chain carries TRBV7-6 and TRBJ1-2; 8 bases match TRBD1. Germline CDR1 is SGHVS and CDR2 is FNYEAQ. The length of the CDR3 is 15 residues. V dropped 5 bases and J dropped 4; count of bases not matched to a gene: 9. The CDR3 DNA sequence: TGTGCCAGCAGCCAGCAGGACAGGGCTGTCTATGGCTACACCTTC. Translated: CASSQQDRAVYGYTF.

Only a few counts were recorded for this clonotype. The gene calls are TRBV20-1 and TRBJ1-5; the D is unclear. The CDR3 loop spans 14 amino acids. Germline assignment: CDR1 DFQATT and CDR2 SNEGSKA (reference sequence). Trimming took off 4 bases at V and 5 bases at J, with 15 bases between the two ends. Here the CDR3 DNA reads TGCAGTGCTAAACCAAGACAAGCTTATCAGCCCCAGCATTTT. This codes for CSAKPRQAYQPQHF.

The V call is TRBV27, the J call TRBJ2-5, with D hard to call. The CDR3 sequence is 14 residues long. The germline CDR1 and CDR2 sequences are MNHEY and SMNVEV (reference sequence). The V end was cut by 6 bases, the J end by 5 bases, with 16 bases between. In DNA form, the CDR3 reads TGTGCCAGCAGCATATACGGAGCTGGGGAGACCCAGTACTTC. Encoded protein: CASSIYGAGETQYF.

This chain uses TRBV7-2 with TRBJ2-2; a possible D gene is TRBD2 (5 bases). The CDR3 runs to 16 residues. Trimming shortened V by 5 bases and J by 0 bases, and 13 bases separated the two germline ends. Germline V gene lookup returns CDR1 SGHTA and CDR2 FQGNSA. The DNA of the CDR3 is TGTGCCAGCAGCCTCCGGGGAGTAACGAACACCGGGGAGCTGTTTTTT. It encodes CASSLRGVTNTGELFF.

This clonotype was seen only a few times. This chain joins TRBV20-1 and TRBJ2-7; 8 bases fit TRBD2. The V gene's germline CDR1 is DFQATT and CDR2 SNEGSKA (reference sequence). Germline trimming cut 5 bases from V and 4 bases from J; bases unmatched to any gene: 7. The CDR3 totals 13 residues. The CDR3 reads CSADLPSGYEQYF. The CDR3 DNA sequence: TGCAGTGCTGACCTCCCTAGCGGGTACGAGCAGTACTTC.

V usage is TRBV6-2 or TRBV6-3 and J usage is TRBJ2-4, with 11 bases aligning to TRBD1. The V and J ends lost 5 bases and 5 bases, in that order; junction bases with no gene match: 32. Looked up from germline, CDR1 is MNHEY and CDR2 is SVGEGT. The CDR3 covers 24 residues. The CDR3 DNA reads as TGTGCCAGCAGTCCCGCATCCGGACAGGGGGCGCTTTTCCACGGAGGGCCATCCCAAAACATTCAGTACTTC. Translation gives CASSPASGQGALFHGGPSQNIQYF.

The chain links TRBV18 to TRBJ1-1; D gene uncertain. V lost 3 bases to trimming and J lost 1 base, with 15 bases between them. From germline, CDR1 is KGHSH and CDR2 LQKENI. There are 16 residues in the CDR3. CDR3 loop: CASSPAPRVRNTEAFF. In nucleotides, the CDR3 is TGTGCCAGCTCACCCGCGCCTCGGGTGAGGAACACTGAAGCTTTCTTT.